This TCR beta chain was recorded in a study of T cell repertoires in cytomegalovirus infection. Overall study findings and caveats: HLA-C-restricted CMV-specific TCR beta clonotypes prevailed in the ex vivo response.

This clonotype has only a few counts. Antigen: not known. From the reads, TCRdb called clonotypes with MiXCR, one entry per CDR3 protein. The data contain about 310,000 distinct CDR3 sequences, 20% to 25% of them singletons. V lost 4 bases and J lost 5; bases outside the gene matches: 8. Germline V CDR1 and CDR2: SNHLY, FYNNEI. CDR3 length: 16 residues. This receptor was obtained from a human donor in good health (CMV status not recorded). Some clones in this sample may be carry-over from other donors' samples. J is TRBJ2-5 and V is TRBV2; 12 bases match TRBD2. This sample comprised cultured PBMCs, obtained from culture after CMV antigen stimulation. The CDR3 DNA is TGTGCCAGCAGTGTACCTCCTAGCGGGAGGGCCGAGACCCAGTACTTC. Residues: CASSVPPSGRAETQYF. The variable domain in full, completed from reference TRBV2 and TRBJ2-5, reads EPEVTQTPSHQVTQMGQEVILRCVPISNHLYFYWYRQILGQKVEFLVSFYNNEISEKSEIFDDQFSVERPDGSNFTLKIRSTKLEDSAMYFCASSVPPSGRAETQYFGPGTRLLVL.